These 25 T cell receptor beta chains came from one sample sequenced in a study of blood T cells in healthy people across ages. Together with a sample-barcoded 5' primer, a J-beta primer mix was included in a second PCR lasting roughly 6 to 12 cycles. One entry per CDR3 protein results from TCRdb running MiXCR on the 5' RACE reads. The table has roughly 500,000 distinct CDR3 sequences, approximately 30% seen once. Sequenced: blood. Source of these receptors: a woman between 65 and 79 years old in good health.

V is TRBV5-1 and J is TRBJ1-2, with 12 bases that match TRBD1. Germline V gene sequence: CDR1 SGHRS, CDR2 YFSETQ. The CDR3 totals 15 residues. After removal of 4 bases from V and 6 bases from J, the junction contained 7 bases not matched to a gene. In DNA, the CDR3 is TGCGCCAGCAGCGGGACAGGGGGCGCGGGGGATGGCTACACCTTC. Its protein is CASSGTGGAGDGYTF.

For the CDR3, the DNA is TGTGCCAGCAGTATCGAACCCTGGCTGGCTGGCGGGAGGGCCAATGAGCAGTTCTTC. This codes for CASSIEPWLAGGRANEQFF. V usage is TRBV12-3 or TRBV12-4 and J usage is TRBJ2-1; 9 bases are a match to TRBD2. This CDR3 has 19 amino acids. Trimming at V came to 5 bases and at J to 6 bases, leaving 20 bases not matched to a gene.

The chain links TRBV4-3 to TRBJ2-5, with 9 bases lining up with TRBD2. The CDR3 is 16 amino acids. Germline trimming cut 4 bases from V and 4 bases from J; bases unmatched to any gene: 10. The V gene's germline CDR1 is LGHNA and CDR2 YSLEER. The CDR3: CASSPHSAGGGETQYF. The CDR3 region has the DNA TGCGCCAGCAGCCCCCACTCGGCGGGGGGGGGAGAGACCCAGTACTTC.

This chain connects TRBV5-1 to TRBJ1-4; D remains unclear. The CDR3 has 14 residues. The germline V gene has CDR1 SGHRS and CDR2 YFSETQ. V lost 1 base, J lost 8 bases, and 12 bases lay in between. DNA for the CDR3: TGCGCCAGCAGCTTGATTGGGAGTGACGAAAAACTGTTTTTT. Translating it yields CASSLIGSDEKLFF.

The chain uses TRBV5-1 and TRBJ2-5; perhaps TRBD1 as D (6 bases). The V end lost 4 bases, the J end lost 3 bases, and 19 bases lay between the germline ends. CDR1 SGHRS and CDR2 YFSETQ come from the germline V gene. The CDR3 consists of 16 residues. The CDR3 coding sequence is TGCGCCAGCAGCAAGGTGGCGGACAGTGGAGAAGAGACCCAGTACTTC. Translating gives CASSKVADSGEETQYF.

Only a few counts were recorded for this clonotype. The chain is built from TRBV29-1 and TRBJ1-1, with TRBD1 as a possible D gene (5 bases). The CDR3 runs 12 residues. The germline V gene has CDR1 SQVTM and CDR2 ANQGSEA. V was shortened by 7 bases and J by 6 bases, with 15 bases between the two germline ends. The CDR3 protein is CSAQPPGPEAFF. In nucleotides, the CDR3 is TGCAGCGCACAACCCCCAGGGCCTGAAGCTTTCTTT.

Notes on this clonotype: One end of the junction varies from germline; a read error may be responsible. The rearrangement joins TRBV27 to TRBJ2-5, with D perhaps given as TRBD1 or TRBD2 (5 bases each). Germline V gives CDR1 MNHEY, CDR2 SMNVEV (reference sequence). The CDR3 has 13 residues. CDR3 in amino acids: CASRQYRDAGTFF. CDR3 DNA sequence: TGTGCCAGCAGGCAGTACCGGGACGCCGGGACGTTCTTC.

The V gene is TRBV5-1, the J gene TRBJ2-1; D is perhaps TRBD1 (6 bases). From germline, CDR1 is SGHRS and CDR2 YFSETQ. V shed 0 bases and J shed 6 bases, with 10 bases lying between them. The CDR3 loop spans 14 amino acids. CDR3 in DNA: TGCGCCAGCAGCTTGGTTGGACAGTCCAATGAGCAGTTCTTC. Protein: CASSLVGQSNEQFF.

This clonotype was seen a handful of times. This rearrangement joins TRBV18 to TRBJ2-3; 7 bases map to TRBD1. CDR3 size: 16 residues. Trimming at V came to 3 bases and at J to 4 bases, leaving 10 bases not matched to a gene. The germline CDR1 and CDR2 sequences are KGHSH and LQKENI. In DNA, the CDR3 is TGTGCCAGCTCACCGGCCAATCCAGGGGGTTCAGATACGCAGTATTTT. Amino acids: CASSPANPGGSDTQYF.

This clonotype has more than one count but fewer than ten. J is TRBJ1-4 and V is TRBV29-1; 7 bases map to TRBD1. The ends lost 6 bases at V and 8 bases at J; junction bases unmatched: 9. CDR1 SQVTM and CDR2 ANQGSEA come from the germline V gene. There are 13 residues in the CDR3. CDR3 bases: TGCAGCGTGGCCGTGACAGGGAAGGAAAAACTGTTTTTT. It encodes CSVAVTGKEKLFF. Variable domain in full (rest from reference TRBV29-1 and TRBJ1-4): SAVISQKPSRDICQRGTSLTIQCQVDSQVTMMFWYRQQPGQSLTLIATANQGSEATYESGFVIDKFPISRPNLTFSTLTVSNMSPEDSSIYLCSVAVTGKEKLFFGSGTQLSVL.

In this sample, this clonotype turned up a few times. The CDR3 bases are TGTGCCATCAGTGAGTCAGGTAGCTCTGGAAACACCATATATTTT. Its translation is CAISESGSSGNTIYF. The rearrangement links TRBV10-3 to TRBJ1-3; D not certain. V was shortened by 0 bases and J by 0 bases, with 6 bases between the two germline ends. The CDR3 contains 15 residues. CDR1 is ENHRY, CDR2 SYGVKD, per germline.

This clonotype was detected only a few times. The V gene is TRBV20-1, the J gene TRBJ2-1; TRBD2 matches 15 bases. CDR1 DFQATT and CDR2 SNEGSKA come from the germline V gene (reference sequence). The CDR3 covers 20 residues. V trimming: 0 bases; J trimming: 1 base; junction bases outside the gene matches: 10. Here the CDR3 reads CSARDLEGLAGGPSYNEQFF. Here the CDR3 DNA reads TGCAGTGCTAGAGATCTAGAAGGACTAGCGGGGGGGCCATCCTACAATGAGCAGTTCTTC.

The table lists this clonotype with a few counts. The CDR3 DNA reads TGTGCCAGCAGCTTGCCCCAGGACAGGCTAAACAAGCAGTTCTTC. This gives the protein CASSLPQDRLNKQFF. This chain joins TRBV5-4 and TRBJ2-1, with 7 bases that match TRBD1. In germline, CDR1 is SGHNT, CDR2 YYREEE (reference sequence). After removal of 1 base from V and 11 bases from J, the junction contained 12 bases not matched to a gene. There are 15 residues in the CDR3.

V and J are TRBV7-2 and TRBJ2-5, with 7 bases fitting TRBD2. The assigned J gene may be wrong: the sequence end matches TRBJ2-1 better. The CDR3 length is 14 residues. From germline, CDR1 is SGHTA and CDR2 FQGNSA. Here the CDR3 reads CASSLEPGGNEQFF. CDR3 DNA sequence: TGTGCCAGCAGCTTAGAACCGGGGGGCAATGAGCAGTTCTTC.

This clonotype has just a few counts. The chain is built from TRBV30 and TRBJ1-2; D remains ambiguous. Germline CDR1 reads GTSNPN; CDR2 reads SVGIG (reference sequence). The CDR3 has 13 amino acids. Trimming pared 4 bases from V and 4 bases from J, leaving 13 bases between. The DNA of the CDR3 is TGTGCCTGGAACCGCCCTTTGACCTATGGCTACACCTTC. It specifies CAWNRPLTYGYTF.

The gene calls are TRBV7-2 and TRBJ2-1, with D unclear. Germline V lookup: CDR1 SGHTA, CDR2 FQGNSA. With 5 bases removed from V and 5 bases from J, the gap between germline ends came to 10 bases. This CDR3 spans 13 amino acids. CDR3 in amino acids: CASSRSSDNEQFF. Written as DNA, the CDR3 is TGTGCCAGCAGCCGGTCAAGCGACAATGAGCAGTTCTTC.

V gene TRBV12-3 or TRBV12-4 combines with J gene TRBJ2-1, with D uncertain. The CDR3 extends over 13 amino acids. Trimming left V 5 bases short and J 12 bases short, with 17 bases between. The CDR3 protein is CASSPDSGRSQFF. The DNA of the CDR3 is TGTGCCAGCAGTCCTGACTCTGGCCGATCGCAGTTCTTC.

This clonotype was detected a few times. The rearrangement links TRBV7-2 to TRBJ2-5, with D possibly matching TRBD2 (7 bases). Germline CDR1 SGHTA, CDR2 FQGNSA. This CDR3 region has 14 residues. The V end was cut by 4 bases, the J end by 3 bases, with 12 bases between. The CDR3 DNA reads as TGTGCCAGCAGCTGGAGCGGGACAAAAGAGACCCAGTACTTC. It specifies CASSWSGTKETQYF.

The chain employs TRBV7-2 and TRBJ2-5; 7 nucleotides agree with TRBD1. The tail of the sequence fits TRBJ2-1 better, so the J call may be wrong. The CDR3 extends over 12 amino acids. Germline V CDR1 and CDR2: SGHTA, FQGNSA. The CDR3 nucleotides are TGTGCCAGCAGCTCAACCGACAGGGTTCAGTTCTTC. Translation gives CASSSTDRVQFF.

This clonotype has more than one count but fewer than ten. V and J are TRBV27 and TRBJ2-5; D gene ambiguous. The J call may be incorrect, as the DNA end agrees better with TRBJ2-1. Germline CDR1 and CDR2: MNHEY and SMNVEV (reference sequence). This CDR3 region has 11 residues. The CDR3 DNA is TGTGCCAGCGCCTACCACAATGAGCAGTTCTTC. It translates to CASAYHNEQFF.

This clonotype was seen a handful of times. The chain couples TRBV20-1 to TRBJ1-1; maybe TRBD1 (5 bases). This CDR3 contains 12 residues. CDR1 is DFQATT and CDR2 is SNEGSKA in the germline V gene (reference sequence). V dropped 6 bases and J dropped 1 base, with 9 bases sitting between them. For the CDR3, the DNA is TGCAGTGCCGCACAGGCGAACACTGAAGCTTTCTTT. Residues: CSAAQANTEAFF.

The J gene is TRBJ2-1, the V gene TRBV9; the match to TRBD2 covers 8 bases. In germline, CDR1 is SGDLS, CDR2 YYNGEE. The V and J ends lost 0 bases and 3 bases, in that order; junction bases with no gene match: 5. The CDR3 length is 16 residues. The CDR3 DNA is TGTGCCAGCAGCGTAGACAACCGGGAGGGCTACAATGAGCAGTTCTTC. It is translated as CASSVDNREGYNEQFF.

This clonotype has a count of ten or more. The chain joins TRBV7-8 to TRBJ2-6, with D uncertain. The CDR3 is made up of 16 amino acids. Germline CDR1 and CDR2: SGHVS and FQNEAQ. With 5 bases removed from V and 1 base from J, the gap between germline ends came to 12 bases. The CDR3 here is CASSVSIRSGANVLTF. CDR3 sequence (DNA): TGTGCCAGCAGCGTCTCTATAAGGTCTGGGGCCAACGTCCTGACTTTC.

The chain links TRBV11-2 to TRBJ2-5; D possibly uses TRBD1 or TRBD2 (7 bases each). The CDR3 spans 15 residues. Per germline, CDR1 SGHAT and CDR2 FQNNGV. V was cut by 5 bases and J by 5 bases, with 18 bases left in between. Written as DNA, the CDR3 is TGTGCCAGCAGCCCTGGGGGGGGACAGAGGGAGACCCAGTACTTC. Encoded protein: CASSPGGGQRETQYF.

This clonotype was seen just once. The chain recombines TRBV29-1 with TRBJ1-1; D is uncertain. Germline V lookup: CDR1 SQVTM, CDR2 ANQGSEA. The CDR3 extends over 13 amino acids. The V and J ends lost 4 bases and 4 bases respectively, with 13 bases between them. The CDR3 bases are TGCAGCGTTGGGTTCGGGGTAAGCACTGAAGCTTTCTTT. This encodes CSVGFGVSTEAFF.